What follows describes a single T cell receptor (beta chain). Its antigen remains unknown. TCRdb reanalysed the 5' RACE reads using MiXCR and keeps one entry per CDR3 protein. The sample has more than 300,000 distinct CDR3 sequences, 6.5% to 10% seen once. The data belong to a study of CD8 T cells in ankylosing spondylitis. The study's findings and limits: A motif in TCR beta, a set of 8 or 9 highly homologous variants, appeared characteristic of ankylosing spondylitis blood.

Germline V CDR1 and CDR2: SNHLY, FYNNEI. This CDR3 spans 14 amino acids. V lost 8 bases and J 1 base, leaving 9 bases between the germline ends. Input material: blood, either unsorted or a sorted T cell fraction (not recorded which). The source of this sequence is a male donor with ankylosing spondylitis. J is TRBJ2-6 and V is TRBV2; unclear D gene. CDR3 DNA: TGTGCCAGCCGCAGCAGGTCTGGGGCCAACGTCCTGACTTTC. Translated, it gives CASRSRSGANVLTF.